The T cell receptor (beta chain) under discussion was sequenced for a study of T cell responses to AZD1222 COVID-19 vaccine. Assay: immunoSEQ multiplex PCR; the TCRdb copy retains only in-frame clones and omits some. This table has about 170,000 clones, around 94% appearing once. The V gene end was trimmed by 4 bases and the J gene end by 4 bases; junction bases not matched to a gene: 5. This CDR3 has 15 residues. Germline V gene data show CDR1 as MNHEY and CDR2 as SMNVEV (reference sequence). The V call is TRBV27, the J call TRBJ1-2, with TRBD1 matching over 11 bases. The input for sequencing was peripheral blood, taken on day 0 of AZD1222 vaccination. This TCR was recovered from an adult in good health. The DNA for the CDR3 is TGTGCCAGCAGTTATCAAGGGACAGGGGGCTATGGCTACACCTTC. Amino acids: CASSYQGTGGYGYTF.